This T cell receptor beta chain appears in the sequencing data of a study of Ad26.COV2.S vaccination and SARS-CoV-2 variants. Overall study context: Vaccine-arm donor from the placebo-controlled COV1001 Ad26.COV2.S trial. Ad26.COV2.S was injected intramuscularly once or twice, 56 days apart. Broader study findings: The TCR breadth and depth analyses may have produced an underestimate of total T cell responses.

Treatment denoted: approximately 18 received Ad26.COV2.S at low or high dose, single or two shots; roughly five received placebo; per-sample allocation not given. Sampling occurred on day 63 after the first vaccine or placebo injection. An Ad26 vector expressing Wuhan-strain SARS-CoV-2 spike constituted the vaccine. This table comes from immunoSEQ multiplex PCR, and its TCRdb copy is limited to in-frame clones, with some not included. The sample comprises fewer than 400,000 clones, 85% to 90% of which are singletons, and approximately 5% rests with the top ten. This CDR3 is 14 amino acids long. The germline gives CDR1 LGHDT, CDR2 YNNKEL (reference sequence). Trimming removed 1 base at V and 4 bases at J, with 10 bases between. Concerning this clone itself: What it recognizes is unknown.

The material was peripheral blood, obtained in a trial of Ad26.COV2.S vaccine versus placebo. The receptor's source is a person aged 18-60 years who received the Ad26.COV2.S COVID-19 vaccine or a placebo. The chain joins TRBV3-1 (or the pseudogene TRBV3-2) to TRBJ1-1; D is uncertain. CDR3 residues: CASSQGLSSTEAFF. DNA for the CDR3: TGTGCCAGCAGCCAAGGACTGTCTTCCACTGAAGCTTTCTTT.